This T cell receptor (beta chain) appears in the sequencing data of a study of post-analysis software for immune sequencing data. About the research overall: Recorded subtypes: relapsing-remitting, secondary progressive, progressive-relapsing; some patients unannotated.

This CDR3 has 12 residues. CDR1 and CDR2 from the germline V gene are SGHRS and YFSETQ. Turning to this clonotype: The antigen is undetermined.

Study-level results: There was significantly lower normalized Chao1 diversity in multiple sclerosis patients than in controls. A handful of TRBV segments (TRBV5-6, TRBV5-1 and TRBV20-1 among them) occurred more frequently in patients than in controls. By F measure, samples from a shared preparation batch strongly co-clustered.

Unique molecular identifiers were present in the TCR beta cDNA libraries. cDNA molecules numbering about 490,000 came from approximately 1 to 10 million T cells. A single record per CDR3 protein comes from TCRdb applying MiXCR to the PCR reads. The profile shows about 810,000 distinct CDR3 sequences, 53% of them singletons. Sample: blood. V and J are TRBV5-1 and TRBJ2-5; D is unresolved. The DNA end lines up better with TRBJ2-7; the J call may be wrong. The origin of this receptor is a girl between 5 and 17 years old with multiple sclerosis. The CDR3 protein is CASSEGKGEQYF. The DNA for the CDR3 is TGCGCCAGCAGTGAAGGGAAGGGCGAGCAGTACTTC.